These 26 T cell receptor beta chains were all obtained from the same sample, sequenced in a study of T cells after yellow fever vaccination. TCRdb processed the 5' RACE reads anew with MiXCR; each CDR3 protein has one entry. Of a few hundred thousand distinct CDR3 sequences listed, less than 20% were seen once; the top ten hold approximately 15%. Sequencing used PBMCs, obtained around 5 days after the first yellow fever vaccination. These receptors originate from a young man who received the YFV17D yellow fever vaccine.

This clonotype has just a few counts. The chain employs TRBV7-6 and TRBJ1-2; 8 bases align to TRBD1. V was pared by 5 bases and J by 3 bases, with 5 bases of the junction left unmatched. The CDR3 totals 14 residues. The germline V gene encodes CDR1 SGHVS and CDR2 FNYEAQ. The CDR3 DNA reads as TGTGCCAGCAGCCCCGGACAGGGCGACTATGGCTACACCTTC. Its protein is CASSPGQGDYGYTF.

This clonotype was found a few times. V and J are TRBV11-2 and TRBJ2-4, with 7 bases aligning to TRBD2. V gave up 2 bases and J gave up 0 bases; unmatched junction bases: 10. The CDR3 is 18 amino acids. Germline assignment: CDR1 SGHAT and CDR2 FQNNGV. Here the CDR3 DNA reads TGTGCCAGCAGCTTATCTAGCGGAAGGGATCTAGCCAAAAACATTCAGTACTTC. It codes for CASSLSSGRDLAKNIQYF.

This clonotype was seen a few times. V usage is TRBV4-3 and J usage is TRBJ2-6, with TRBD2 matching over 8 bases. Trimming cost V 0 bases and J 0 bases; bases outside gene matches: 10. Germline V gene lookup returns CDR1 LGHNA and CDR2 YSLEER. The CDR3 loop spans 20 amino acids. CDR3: CASSQDGVRGGYSGANVLTF. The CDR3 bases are TGCGCCAGCAGCCAAGATGGGGTACGGGGGGGCTACTCTGGGGCCAACGTCCTGACTTTC.

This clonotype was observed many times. Here the CDR3 reads CASSLGPAGEQETQYF. CDR3 bases: TGCGCCAGCAGCTTGGGGCCCGCCGGGGAACAAGAGACCCAGTACTTC. The genes are TRBV5-1 and TRBJ2-5, with a weak D call TRBD2 (5 bases). In germline, CDR1 is SGHRS, CDR2 YFSETQ. The CDR3 extends over 16 amino acids. V lost 0 bases to trimming and J lost 2 bases, with 14 bases between them.

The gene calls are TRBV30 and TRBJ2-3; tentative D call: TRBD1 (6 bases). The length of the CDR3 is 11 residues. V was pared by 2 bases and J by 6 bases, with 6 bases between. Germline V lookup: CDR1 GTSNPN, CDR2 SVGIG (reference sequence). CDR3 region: CAWSRGDTQYF. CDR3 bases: TGTGCCTGGAGTAGGGGGGATACGCAGTATTTT.

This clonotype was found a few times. CDR3 sequence (DNA): TGTGCCAGCAGGACCTCTTTGGCAGCCCAAGAGACCCAGTACTTC. Translation: CASRTSLAAQETQYF. The chain has TRBV7-2 and TRBJ2-5; D is ambiguous. Germline-derived CDR1 and CDR2 are SGHTA and FQGNSA. The CDR3 is made up of 15 amino acids. Trimming left V 6 bases short and J 1 base short, with 15 bases between.

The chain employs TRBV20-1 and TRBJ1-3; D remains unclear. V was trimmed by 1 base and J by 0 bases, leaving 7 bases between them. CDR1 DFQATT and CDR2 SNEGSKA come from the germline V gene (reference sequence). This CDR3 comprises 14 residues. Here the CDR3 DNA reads TGCAGTGCTAGAGGGGCCTTCTCTGGAAACACCATATATTTT. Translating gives CSARGAFSGNTIYF.

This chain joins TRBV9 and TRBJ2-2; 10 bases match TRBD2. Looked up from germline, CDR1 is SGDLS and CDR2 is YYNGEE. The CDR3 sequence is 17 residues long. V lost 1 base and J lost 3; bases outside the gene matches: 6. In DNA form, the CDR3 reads TGTGCCAGCAGCGTACTAGCGGGGGAGTCGGACACCGGGGAGCTGTTTTTT. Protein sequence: CASSVLAGESDTGELFF.

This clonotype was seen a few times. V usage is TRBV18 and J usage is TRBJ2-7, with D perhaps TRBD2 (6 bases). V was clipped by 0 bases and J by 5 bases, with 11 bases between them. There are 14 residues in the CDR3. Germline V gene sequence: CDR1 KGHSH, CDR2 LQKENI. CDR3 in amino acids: CASSPPGLGHEQYF. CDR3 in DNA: TGTGCCAGCTCACCACCGGGACTTGGCCACGAGCAGTACTTC.

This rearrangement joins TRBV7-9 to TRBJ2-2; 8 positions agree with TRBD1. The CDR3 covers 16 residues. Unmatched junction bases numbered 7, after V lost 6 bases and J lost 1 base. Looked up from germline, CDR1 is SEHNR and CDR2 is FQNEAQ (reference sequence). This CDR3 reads CASRPNRGRNTGELFF. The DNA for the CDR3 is TGTGCCAGCAGGCCCAACAGGGGGAGGAACACCGGGGAGCTGTTTTTT.

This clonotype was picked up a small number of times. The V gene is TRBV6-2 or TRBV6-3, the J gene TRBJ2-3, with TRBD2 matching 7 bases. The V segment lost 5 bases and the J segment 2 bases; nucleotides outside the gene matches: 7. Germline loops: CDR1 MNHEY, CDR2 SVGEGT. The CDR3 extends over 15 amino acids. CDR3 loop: CASSPGLGATDTQYF. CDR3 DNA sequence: TGTGCCAGCAGTCCCGGACTAGGGGCCACAGATACGCAGTATTTT.

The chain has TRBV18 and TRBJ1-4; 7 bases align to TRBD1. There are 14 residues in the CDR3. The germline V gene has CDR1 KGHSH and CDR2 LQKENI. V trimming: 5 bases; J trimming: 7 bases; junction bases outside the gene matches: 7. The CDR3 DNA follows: TGTGCCAGCTCATCACAGGGGATACGTGAAAAACTGTTTTTT. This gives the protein CASSSQGIREKLFF. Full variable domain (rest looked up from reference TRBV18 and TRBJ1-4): NAGVMQNPRHLVRRRGQEARLRCSPMKGHSHVYWYRQLPEEGLKFMVYLQKENIIDESGMPKERFSAEFPKEGPSILRIQQVVRGDSAAYFCASSSQGIREKLFFGSGTQLSVL.

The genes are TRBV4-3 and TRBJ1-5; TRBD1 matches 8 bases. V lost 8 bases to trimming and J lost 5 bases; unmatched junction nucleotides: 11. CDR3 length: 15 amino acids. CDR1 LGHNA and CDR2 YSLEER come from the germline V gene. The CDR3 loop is CASSRDRFLDQPQHF. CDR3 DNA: TGCGCCAGCTCCCGGGACAGGTTTCTGGATCAGCCCCAGCATTTT.

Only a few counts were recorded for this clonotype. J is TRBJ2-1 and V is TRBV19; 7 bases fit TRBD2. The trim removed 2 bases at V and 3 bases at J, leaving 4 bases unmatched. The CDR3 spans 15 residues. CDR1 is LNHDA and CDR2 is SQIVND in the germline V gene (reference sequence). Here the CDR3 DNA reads TGTGCCAGTAGTATAACGGCGGGGGACTACAATGAGCAGTTCTTC. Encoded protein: CASSITAGDYNEQFF.

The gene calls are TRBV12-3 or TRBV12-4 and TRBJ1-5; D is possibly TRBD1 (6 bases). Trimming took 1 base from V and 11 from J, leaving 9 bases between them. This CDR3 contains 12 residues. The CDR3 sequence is CASSLGTGSQHF. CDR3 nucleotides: TGTGCCAGCAGTTTAGGAACAGGGTCCCAGCATTTT.

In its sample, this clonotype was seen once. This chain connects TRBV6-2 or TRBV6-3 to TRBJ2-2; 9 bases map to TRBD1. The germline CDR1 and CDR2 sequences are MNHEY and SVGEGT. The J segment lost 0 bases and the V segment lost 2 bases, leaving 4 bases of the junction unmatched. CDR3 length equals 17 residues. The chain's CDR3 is CASSYTWDRANTGELFF. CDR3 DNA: TGTGCCAGCAGTTACACTTGGGACAGGGCGAACACCGGGGAGCTGTTTTTT.

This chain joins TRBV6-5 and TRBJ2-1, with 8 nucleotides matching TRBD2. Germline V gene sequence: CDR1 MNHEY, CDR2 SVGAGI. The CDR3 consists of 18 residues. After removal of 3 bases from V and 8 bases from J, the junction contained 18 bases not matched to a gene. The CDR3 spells CASSYRPFAGGKKDEQFF. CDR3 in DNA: TGTGCCAGCAGTTATAGGCCGTTTGCGGGGGGAAAGAAGGATGAGCAGTTCTTC.

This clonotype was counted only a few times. This CDR3 reads CASSPGQSTEQYF. The CDR3 DNA follows: TGTGCCAGCAGTCCGGGACAATCGACCGAGCAGTACTTC. This chain links TRBV28 with TRBJ2-7; D is possibly TRBD1 (6 bases). V was trimmed by 5 bases and J by 6 bases, leaving 14 bases between them. The CDR3 has 13 amino acids. From germline, CDR1 is MDHEN and CDR2 SYDVKM.

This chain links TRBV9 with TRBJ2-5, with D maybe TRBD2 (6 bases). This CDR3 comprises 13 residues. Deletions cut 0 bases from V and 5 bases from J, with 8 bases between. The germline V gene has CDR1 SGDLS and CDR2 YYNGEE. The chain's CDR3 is CASSVGGVETQYF. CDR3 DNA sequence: TGTGCCAGCAGCGTAGGGGGGGTTGAGACCCAGTACTTC. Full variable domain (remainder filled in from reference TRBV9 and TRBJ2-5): DSGVTQTPKHLITATGQRVTLRCSPRSGDLSVYWYQQSLDQGLQFLIQYYNGEERAKGNILERFSAQQFPDLHSELNLSSLELGDSALYFCASSVGGVETQYFGPGTRLLVL.

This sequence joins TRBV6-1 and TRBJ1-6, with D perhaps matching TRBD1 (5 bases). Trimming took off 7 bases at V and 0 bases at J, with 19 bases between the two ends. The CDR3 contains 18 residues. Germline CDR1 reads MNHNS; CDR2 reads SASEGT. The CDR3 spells CASTPLGVRSSYNSPLHF. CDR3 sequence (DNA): TGTGCCAGCACCCCGCTAGGGGTCCGGAGCTCCTATAATTCACCCCTCCACTTT.

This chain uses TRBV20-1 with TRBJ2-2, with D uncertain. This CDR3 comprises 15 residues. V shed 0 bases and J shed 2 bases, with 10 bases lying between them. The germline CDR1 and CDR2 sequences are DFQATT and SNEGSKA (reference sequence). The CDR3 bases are TGCAGTGCTAGAGATATCGAGGTCAACACCGGGGAGCTGTTTTTT. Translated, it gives CSARDIEVNTGELFF.

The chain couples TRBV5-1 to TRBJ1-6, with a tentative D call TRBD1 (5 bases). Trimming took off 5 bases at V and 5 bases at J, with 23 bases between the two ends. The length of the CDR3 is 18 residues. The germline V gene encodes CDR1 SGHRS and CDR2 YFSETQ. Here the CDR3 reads CASSPKGIADPDNSPLHF. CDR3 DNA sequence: TGCGCCAGCAGTCCTAAGGGGATCGCGGATCCAGATAATTCACCCCTCCACTTT.

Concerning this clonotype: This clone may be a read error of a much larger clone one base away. The CDR3 bases are TGCGCCAGCAGCTTGGCCTGGACAGGGGAGAAGGGTAGCTACACCTTC. Its translation is CASSLAWTGEKGSYTF. The chain has TRBV5-1 and TRBJ1-2; 9 bases are a match to TRBD1. The V gene end was trimmed by 0 bases and the J gene end by 9 bases; junction bases not matched to a gene: 12. This CDR3 has 16 amino acids. The germline V gene has CDR1 SGHRS and CDR2 YFSETQ.

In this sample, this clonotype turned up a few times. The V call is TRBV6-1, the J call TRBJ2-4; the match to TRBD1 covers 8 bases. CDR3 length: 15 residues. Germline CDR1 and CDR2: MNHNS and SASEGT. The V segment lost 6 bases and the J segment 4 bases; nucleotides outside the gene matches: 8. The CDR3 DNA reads TGTGCCAGCAGCCTGTCCTGGACAGGGAAAAACATTCAGTACTTC. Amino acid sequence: CASSLSWTGKNIQYF.

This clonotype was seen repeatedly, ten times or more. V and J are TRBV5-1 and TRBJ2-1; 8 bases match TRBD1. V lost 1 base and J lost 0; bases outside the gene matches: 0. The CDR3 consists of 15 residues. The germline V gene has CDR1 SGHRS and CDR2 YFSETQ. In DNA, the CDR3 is TGCGCCAGCAGCTTGACAGGGGGCTCCTACAATGAGCAGTTCTTC. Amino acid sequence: CASSLTGGSYNEQFF. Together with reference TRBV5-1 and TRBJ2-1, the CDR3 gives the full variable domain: KAGVTQTPRYLIKTRGQQVTLSCSPISGHRSVSWYQQTPGQGLQFLFEYFSETQRNKGNFPGRFSGRQFSNSRSEMNVSTLELGDSALYLCASSLTGGSYNEQFFGPGTRLTVL.

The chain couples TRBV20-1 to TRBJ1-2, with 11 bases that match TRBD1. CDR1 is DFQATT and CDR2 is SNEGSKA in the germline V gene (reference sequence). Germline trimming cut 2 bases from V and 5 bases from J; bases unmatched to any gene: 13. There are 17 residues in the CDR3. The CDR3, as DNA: TGCAGTGCTAGAACTTCCCCGGACAGGGGGCTTAAGTATGGCTACACCTTC. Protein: CSARTSPDRGLKYGYTF.